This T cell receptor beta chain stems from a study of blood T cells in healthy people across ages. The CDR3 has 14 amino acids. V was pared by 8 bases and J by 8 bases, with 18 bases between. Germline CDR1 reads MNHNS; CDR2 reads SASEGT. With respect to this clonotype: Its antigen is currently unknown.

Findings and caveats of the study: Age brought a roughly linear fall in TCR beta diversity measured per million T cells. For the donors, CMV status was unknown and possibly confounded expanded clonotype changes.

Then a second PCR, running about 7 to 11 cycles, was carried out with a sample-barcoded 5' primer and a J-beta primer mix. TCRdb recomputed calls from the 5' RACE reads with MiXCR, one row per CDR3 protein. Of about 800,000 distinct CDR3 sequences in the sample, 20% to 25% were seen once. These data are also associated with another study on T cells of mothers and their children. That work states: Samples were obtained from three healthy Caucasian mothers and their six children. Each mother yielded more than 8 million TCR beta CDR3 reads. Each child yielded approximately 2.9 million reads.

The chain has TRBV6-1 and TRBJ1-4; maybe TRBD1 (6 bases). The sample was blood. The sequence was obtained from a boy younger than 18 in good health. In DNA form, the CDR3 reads TGTGCCAGCGGTGGAGGGGCAGGGGAAGAAAAACTGTTTTTT. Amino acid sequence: CASGGGAGEEKLFF.